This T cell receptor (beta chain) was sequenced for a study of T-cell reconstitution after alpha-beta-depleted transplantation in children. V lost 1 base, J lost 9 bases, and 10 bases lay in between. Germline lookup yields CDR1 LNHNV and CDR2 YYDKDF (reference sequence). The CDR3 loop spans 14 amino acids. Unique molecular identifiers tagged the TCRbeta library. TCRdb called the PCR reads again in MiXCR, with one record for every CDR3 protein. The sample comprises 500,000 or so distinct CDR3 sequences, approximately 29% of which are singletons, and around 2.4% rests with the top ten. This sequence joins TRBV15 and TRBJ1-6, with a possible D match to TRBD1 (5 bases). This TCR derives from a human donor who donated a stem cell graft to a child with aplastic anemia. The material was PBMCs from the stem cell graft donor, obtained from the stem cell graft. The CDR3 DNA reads TGTGCCACCAGCAGAGTCGGTCAGGGTTCACCCCTCCACTTT. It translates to CATSRVGQGSPLHF.